The 21 T cell receptor beta chains below all came from one sample that was sequenced in a study of blood T cell repertoires in COVID-19. This table comes from immunoSEQ multiplex PCR, and its TCRdb copy is limited to in-frame clones, with some not included. Among around 450,000 clones listed, 90% were seen once. Sequenced input: PBMCs or T cells enriched from blood (not recorded which). The receptor source for this set is a man younger than 35 who had recovered from COVID-19.

J is TRBJ1-5 and V is TRBV2, with D tentatively TRBD1 (5 bases). In germline, CDR1 is SNHLY, CDR2 FYNNEI. Trimming shortened V by 7 bases and J by 0 bases, and 13 bases separated the two germline ends. CDR3 length: 15 residues. CDR3 in amino acids: CASTPQAYSNQPQHF. For the CDR3, the DNA is TGTGCCAGCACCCCACAGGCTTATAGCAATCAGCCCCAGCATTTT.

The genes are TRBV23-1 and TRBJ1-3, with 8 bases fitting TRBD1. TRBV23-1 is known as an ORF, though its function is uncertain. V was clipped by 4 bases and J by 2 bases; unmatched bases: 22. This CDR3 region has 21 residues. Here the CDR3 reads CASSPFRDRIGYGGPGNTIYF. The CDR3, as DNA: TGCGCCAGCAGTCCCTTTAGGGACAGGATTGGGTACGGGGGGCCTGGAAACACCATATATTTT.

This chain links TRBV4-1 with TRBJ1-5; no clear D. The CDR3 runs to 13 residues. Germline V gene data show CDR1 as MGHRA and CDR2 as YSYEKL. The germline V and J ends were trimmed by 0 bases and 9 bases, with 9 bases remaining between them. This CDR3 is CASSQDGLRPQHF. The CDR3 nucleotides are TGCGCCAGCAGCCAAGATGGGCTGAGGCCCCAGCATTTT.

This rearrangement joins TRBV3-1 (or the pseudogene TRBV3-2) to TRBJ1-2; no reliable D call. The CDR3 is 13 amino acids. Germline-derived CDR1 and CDR2 are LGHDT and YNNKEL (reference sequence). Trimming removed 3 bases at V and 4 bases at J, with 9 bases between. The CDR3 here is CASSQRQIYGYTF. In DNA form, the CDR3 reads TGTGCCAGCAGCCAGAGACAAATCTATGGCTACACCTTC.

The chain employs TRBV7-9 and TRBJ1-2; 7 nucleotides line up with TRBD1. From germline, CDR1 is SEHNR and CDR2 FQNEAQ (reference sequence). Unmatched junction bases numbered 17, after V lost 4 bases and J lost 6 bases. The CDR3 is made up of 17 amino acids. DNA of the CDR3: TGTGCCAGCAGCTCGACACGGACAGTCCAAAGGGGGCATGGCTACACCTTC. The encoded protein is CASSSTRTVQRGHGYTF. Using reference TRBV7-9 and TRBJ1-2 for the parts outside the CDR3, the full variable domain is DTGVSQNPRHKITKRGQNVTFRCDPISEHNRLYWYRQTLGQGPEFLTYFQNEAQLEKSRLLSDRFSAERPKGSFSTLEIQRTEQGDSAMYLCASSSTRTVQRGHGYTFGSGTRLTVV.

V is TRBV7-2 and J is TRBJ2-5; D unclear. There are 14 residues in the CDR3. Trimming stripped 3 bases from V and 3 bases from J, with 11 bases between. Germline values: CDR1 SGHTA, CDR2 FQGNSA. As DNA, the CDR3 is TGTGCCAGCAGCTTGAACGAGGTGGAAGAGACCCAGTACTTC. Translating it yields CASSLNEVEETQYF. The full variable domain, rest sourced from reference TRBV7-2 and TRBJ2-5, is GAGVSQSPSNKVTEKGKDVELRCDPISGHTALYWYRQSLGQGLEFLIYFQGNSAPDKSGLPSDRFSAERTGGSVSTLTIQRTQQEDSAVYLCASSLNEVEETQYFGPGTRLLVL.

The V and J genes are TRBV18 and TRBJ1-1, with D possibly TRBD1 on 5 matching bases. V lost 3 bases to trimming and J lost 10 bases, with 15 bases between them. Germline assignment: CDR1 KGHSH and CDR2 LQKENI. This CDR3 spans 13 amino acids. The CDR3 bases are TGTGCCAGCTCACCGACAGACGCCCAGCGAGCTTTCTTT. The encoded protein is CASSPTDAQRAFF.

The gene calls are TRBV5-1 and TRBJ2-1; 13 nucleotides line up with TRBD2. Trimming removed 0 bases from V and 6 bases from J; junction bases left unmatched: 18. CDR3 length equals 21 residues. Germline V gives CDR1 SGHRS, CDR2 YFSETQ. In nucleotides, the CDR3 is TGCGCCAGCAGCTTGGGGTCACTAGCGGGGGGGCCCGAACCAATTTTCAATGAGCAGTTCTTC. Protein: CASSLGSLAGGPEPIFNEQFF. The entire variable domain, with the rest obtained from reference TRBV5-1 and TRBJ2-1, is as follows: KAGVTQTPRYLIKTRGQQVTLSCSPISGHRSVSWYQQTPGQGLQFLFEYFSETQRNKGNFPGRFSGRQFSNSRSEMNVSTLELGDSALYLCASSLGSLAGGPEPIFNEQFFGPGTRLTVL.

The count of this clone is one. This chain uses TRBV3-1 (or the pseudogene TRBV3-2) with TRBJ1-4, with D perhaps TRBD1 (5 bases). The CDR3 is 12 residues long. Germline CDR1 reads LGHDT; CDR2 reads YNNKEL (reference sequence). V lost 3 bases and J 13 bases, leaving 12 bases between the germline ends. CDR3 in amino acids: CASSHVGGGLFF. The DNA of the CDR3 is TGTGCCAGCAGCCACGTGGGGGGGGGACTGTTTTTT.

The rearrangement uses TRBV10-3 and TRBJ2-1; D might be TRBD1 (6 bases). V lost 3 bases, J lost 5 bases, and 14 bases lay in between. CDR3 length equals 15 residues. CDR1 and CDR2 (germline): ENHRY, SYGVKD. The DNA for the CDR3 is TGTGCCATCAGTGAAGGACAGATAATAAACAATGAGCAGTTCTTC. Its protein product is CAISEGQIINNEQFF.

This clone was found once. The V and J genes are TRBV9 and TRBJ2-3, with 10 bases lining up with TRBD2. The CDR3 has 14 amino acids. The germline gives CDR1 SGDLS, CDR2 YYNGEE. The V gene end was trimmed by 7 bases and the J gene end by 1 base; junction bases not matched to a gene: 3. In nucleotides, the CDR3 is TGTGCCAGCGCAGCGGGGGGGGGCACAGATACGCAGTATTTT. It codes for CASAAGGGTDTQYF.

The chain couples TRBV7-8 to TRBJ1-1; 7 positions match TRBD1. Germline V CDR1 and CDR2: SGHVS, FQNEAQ. V lost 1 base, J lost 4 bases, and 0 bases stayed unmatched. The CDR3 totals 13 residues. CDR3 sequence (DNA): TGTGCCAGCAGCTTAGAGGGGGCCACTGAAGCTTTCTTT. Protein: CASSLEGATEAFF.

V usage is TRBV5-4 and J usage is TRBJ1-1, with D uncertain. CDR1 is SGHNT and CDR2 is YYREEE in the germline V gene (reference sequence). The CDR3 is 13 amino acids. V was cut by 4 bases and J by 1 base, with 8 bases left in between. The CDR3 coding sequence is TGTGCCAGCAGCCCCACAGAGAACACTGAAGCTTTCTTT. Amino acids: CASSPTENTEAFF.

There are a few counts of this clone. The V and J genes are TRBV19 and TRBJ1-1; 7 nucleotides agree with TRBD1. Trimming took 1 base from V and 1 from J; bases not matched to a gene: 6. Germline V CDR1 and CDR2: LNHDA, SQIVND (reference sequence). The CDR3 is 16 amino acids. The CDR3 here is CASSIGTGDGNTEAFF. CDR3 DNA sequence: TGTGCCAGTAGTATAGGTACAGGGGATGGGAACACTGAAGCTTTCTTT.

The chain recombines TRBV27 with TRBJ1-2; D is ambiguous. The CDR3 runs to 16 residues. CDR1 MNHEY and CDR2 SMNVEV come from the germline V gene (reference sequence). V was cut by 0 bases and J by 4 bases, with 15 bases left in between. CDR3 bases: TGTGCCAGCAGTTTATCGGTACAGAGCCTAATCTATGGCTACACCTTC. It specifies CASSLSVQSLIYGYTF.

The chain is built from TRBV12-5 and TRBJ2-2, with TRBD2 identical over 7 bases. The trim removed 6 bases at V and 3 bases at J, leaving 13 bases unmatched. The V gene's germline CDR1 is LGHNT and CDR2 FRNRAP. The CDR3 sequence is 17 residues long. The CDR3 nucleotides read TGTGCTAGTGGACGAACTAGCGCGATGCGATACACCGGGGAGCTGTTTTTT. It translates to CASGRTSAMRYTGELFF.

The V gene is TRBV7-9, the J gene TRBJ2-1; TRBD1 matches 10 bases. The CDR3 contains 16 residues. Trimming took 5 bases from V and 3 from J; bases not matched to a gene: 7. CDR1 and CDR2 (germline): SEHNR, FQNEAQ (reference sequence). CDR3 nucleotides: TGTGCCAGCAGCCCCCTGACAGGGGGCGTCTACAATGAGCAGTTCTTC. Encoded protein: CASSPLTGGVYNEQFF.

The V gene is TRBV18, the J gene TRBJ1-2; unclear D gene. Germline CDR1 reads KGHSH; CDR2 reads LQKENI. Trimming shortened V by 3 bases and J by 2 bases, and 10 bases separated the two germline ends. The CDR3 is 14 amino acids. CDR3 bases: TGTGCCAGCTCACCGAGTCCCGAGAACTATGGCTACACCTTC. This gives the protein CASSPSPENYGYTF. Drawing the rest from reference TRBV18 and TRBJ1-2, the complete variable domain is NAGVMQNPRHLVRRRGQEARLRCSPMKGHSHVYWYRQLPEEGLKFMVYLQKENIIDESGMPKERFSAEFPKEGPSILRIQQVVRGDSAAYFCASSPSPENYGYTFGSGTRLTVV.

This rearrangement joins TRBV18 to TRBJ2-1, with D hard to call. The germline gives CDR1 KGHSH, CDR2 LQKENI. This CDR3 has 13 amino acids. Trimming pared 5 bases from V and 4 bases from J, leaving 9 bases between. The CDR3: CASSTTVYNEQFF. DNA for the CDR3: TGTGCCAGCTCAACCACGGTTTACAATGAGCAGTTCTTC.

This rearrangement joins TRBV19 to TRBJ1-2, with D tentatively TRBD1 (5 bases). The V end lost 2 bases, the J end lost 4 bases, and 11 bases lay between the germline ends. CDR3 length: 14 residues. Germline values: CDR1 LNHDA, CDR2 SQIVND (reference sequence). The DNA of the CDR3 is TGTGCCAGTAGTATACGGGAGACAGTCTATGGCTACACCTTC. As protein: CASSIRETVYGYTF.

The genes are TRBV19 and TRBJ2-1, with 8 bases that match TRBD2. The CDR3 loop spans 16 amino acids. The germline V gene encodes CDR1 LNHDA and CDR2 SQIVND (reference sequence). The junction had 16 bases not matched to a gene; V was cut back by 5 bases and J by 10 bases. DNA for the CDR3: TGTGCCAGTAGTCCTTCCAGCGGGGGACGGGGCGGAGAGCAGTTCTTC. Protein sequence: CASSPSSGGRGGEQFF.